These 3 T cell receptor beta chains came from one sample sequenced in a study of OX40 agonist ivuxolimab in advanced cancers. Assay used: immunoSEQ multiplex PCR; TCRdb lists only in-frame clones, some missing. Among around 11,000 clones, approximately 84% were seen once, and the ten largest hold about 15%. The sequenced sample was CD4+ or CD8+ T cells sorted from blood, obtained in a trial of the OX40 agonist ivuxolimab. Receptor source: an adult with an advanced solid tumor such as melanoma, head and neck, liver or kidney cancer.

V and J are TRBV11-2 and TRBJ1-2, with TRBD1 identical over 7 bases. The CDR3 has 15 amino acids. V gave up 5 bases and J gave up 1 base; unmatched junction bases: 7. Germline loops: CDR1 SGHAT, CDR2 FQNNGV. CDR3 DNA: TGTGCCAGCAGCCTAGGGGGACAGCATAACTATGGCTACACCTTC. Its protein is CASSLGGQHNYGYTF.

This chain connects TRBV11-2 to TRBJ2-7, with D possibly matching TRBD2 (5 bases). Between the trimmed V and J ends, which lost 2 bases and 5 bases, there was a span of 10 bases. Germline V CDR1 and CDR2: SGHAT, FQNNGV. This CDR3 comprises 13 residues. The CDR3 spells CASSLTASNEQYF. The CDR3 DNA sequence: TGTGCCAGCAGCTTAACGGCTAGCAACGAGCAGTACTTC.

By proportion, this clone is large (0.1 to 1%). This chain connects TRBV7-2 to TRBJ1-1, with no clear D. The germline V gene has CDR1 SGHTA and CDR2 FQGNSA. Trimming removed 7 bases from V and 0 bases from J, with 21 bases in between. The CDR3 loop spans 17 amino acids. CDR3 sequence reads: CASTRSGRGPLNTEAFF. The CDR3, as DNA: TGTGCCAGCACCCGTAGTGGACGCGGGCCGCTGAACACTGAAGCTTTCTTT. The full variable domain, in which reference TRBV7-2 and TRBJ1-1 provide the parts outside the CDR3, is GAGVSQSPSNKVTEKGKDVELRCDPISGHTALYWYRQSLGQGLEFLIYFQGNSAPDKSGLPSDRFSAERTGGSVSTLTIQRTQQEDSAVYLCASTRSGRGPLNTEAFFGQGTRLTVV.